A selection of T cell receptor beta chains follows, all from one sample in a study of ipilimumab plus nivolumab after autologous stem cell transplantation. Here immunoSEQ multiplex PCR was the method, and the copy in TCRdb shows in-frame clones only, minus some. Here the sample spans more than 15,000 clones, approximately 80% being singletons. Sample: PBMCs, taken in a trial of ipilimumab plus nivolumab as post-transplant consolidation. These receptors all come from a male donor with diffuse large B-cell lymphoma. Both conserved end residues are part of each CDR3. D genes are given only for firm matches. Size tells how often a clone was seen (once, few, many) or the class of an expanded clone, and some rows leave it out.

TRBV5-4,NA,15,TRBJ2-1,NA,TGTGCCAGCAGCTTGATCCTGGACTCCTACAATGAGCAGTTCTTC,CASSLILDSYNEQFF
TRBV5-1,TRBD1,12,TRBJ2-7,NA,TGCGCCAGTTCAGGGGGCGAGTACGAGCAGTACTTC,CASSGGEYEQYF
TRBV11-3,NA,14,TRBJ1-3,NA,TGTGCCAGCAGCTTAGCCGGGACTGGAAACACCATATATTTT,CASSLAGTGNTIYF
TRBV9,TRBD2,17,TRBJ2-3,NA,TGTGCCAGCAGCGTTCGACTAGCGGGAGGGAGGACAGATACGCAGTATTTT,CASSVRLAGGRTDTQYF
TRBV5-1,NA,14,TRBJ1-2,NA,TGCGCCAGCAGCTTGCGGGGGCTGAGATATGGCTACACCTTC,CASSLRGLRYGYTF
TRBV6-5,TRBD2,16,TRBJ2-4,few,TGTGCCAGCAGTTTGGGACTAGCGGGGCCAAAAAACATTCAGTACTTC,CASSLGLAGPKNIQYF
TRBV28,NA,13,TRBJ2-6,NA,TGTGCCAGCATAGACTCTGGGGCCAACGTCCTGACTTTC,CASIDSGANVLTF
TRBV6-1,NA,13,TRBJ2-1,NA,TGTGCCAGCAGGGTGACGGGGGAGGATGAGCAGTTCTTC,CASRVTGEDEQFF
TRBV15,NA,14,TRBJ1-2,once,TGTGCCACCAGCAGAGATCAGACAGACTATGGCTACACCTTC,CATSRDQTDYGYTF
TRBV2,TRBD2,14,TRBJ2-5,NA,TGTGCCACGAGCCGGGAGGGGGGAAAAGAGACCCAGTACTTC,CATSREGGKETQYF
TRBV5-5,NA,16,TRBJ2-1,once,TGTGCCAGCAGCTTGGTCAGGACAGCCAAGGTTATTGAGCAGTTCTTC,CASSLVRTAKVIEQFF
TRBV11-3,TRBD2,13,TRBJ2-5,NA,TGTGCCAGCAGCCGTGGACTAGACGAGACCCAGTACTTC,CASSRGLDETQYF
TRBV7-8,NA,14,TRBJ1-2,NA,TGTGCCAGCAGCTTAGCGGGGGAGGGCTTTGGCTACACCTTC,CASSLAGEGFGYTF
TRBV7-7,NA,15,TRBJ2-7,NA,TGTGCTAGCAGCTTAGTACACGAAGGGCGGCGGGAGCAGTACTTC,CASSLVHEGRREQYF
TRBV18,NA,14,TRBJ2-7,few,TGTGCCAGCTCACCAGATACAGGGTCAGGCGAGCAGTACTTC,CASSPDTGSGEQYF
TRBV6-6,NA,14,TRBJ1-5,NA,TGTGCCAGCAGCAGAGACAGGAGAGATCAGCCCCAGCATTTT,CASSRDRRDQPQHF
TRBV7-3,TRBD1,13,TRBJ1-3,once,TGTGCCAGCAGCACCGGACAGGGAAAGACCATATATTTT,CASSTGQGKTIYF
TRBV2,TRBD1,13,TRBJ1-5,few,TGTGCCAGCAGGGGACAGTCCAATCAGCCCCAGCATTTT,CASRGQSNQPQHF